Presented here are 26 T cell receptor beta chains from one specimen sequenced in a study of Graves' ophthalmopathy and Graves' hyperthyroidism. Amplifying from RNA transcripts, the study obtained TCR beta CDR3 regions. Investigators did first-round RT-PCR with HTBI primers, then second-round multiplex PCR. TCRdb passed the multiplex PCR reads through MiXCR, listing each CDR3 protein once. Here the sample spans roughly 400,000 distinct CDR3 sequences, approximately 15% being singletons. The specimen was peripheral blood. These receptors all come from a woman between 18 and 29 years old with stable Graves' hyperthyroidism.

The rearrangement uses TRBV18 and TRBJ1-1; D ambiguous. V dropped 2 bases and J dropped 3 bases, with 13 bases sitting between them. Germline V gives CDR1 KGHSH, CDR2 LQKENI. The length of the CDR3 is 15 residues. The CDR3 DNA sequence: TGTGCCAGCTCACCAGGGTCTGGTCTTGACACTGAAGCTTTCTTT. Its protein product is CASSPGSGLDTEAFF.

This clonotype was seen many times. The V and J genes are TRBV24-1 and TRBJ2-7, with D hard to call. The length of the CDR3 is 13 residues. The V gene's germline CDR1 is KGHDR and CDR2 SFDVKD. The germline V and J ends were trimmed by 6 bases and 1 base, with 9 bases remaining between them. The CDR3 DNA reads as TGTGCCACCAGTCAGCCGGATTCCTACGAGCAGTACTTC. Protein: CATSQPDSYEQYF.

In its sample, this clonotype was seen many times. CDR3 coding DNA: TGCAGTGCTAGACCTAGCGGGGGGGCCGAGGCCCAGTACTTC. The encoded protein is CSARPSGGAEAQYF. V gene TRBV20-1 combines with J gene TRBJ2-5, with 12 bases that match TRBD2. Germline-derived CDR1 and CDR2 are DFQATT and SNEGSKA (reference sequence). V was clipped by 2 bases and J by 9 bases; unmatched bases: 7. This CDR3 is built from 14 residues.

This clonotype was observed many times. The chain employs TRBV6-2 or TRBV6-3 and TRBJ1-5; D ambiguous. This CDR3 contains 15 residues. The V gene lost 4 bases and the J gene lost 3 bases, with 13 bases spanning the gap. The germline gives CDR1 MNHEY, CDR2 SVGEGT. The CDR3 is CASSLGGFVNQPQHF. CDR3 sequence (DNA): TGTGCCAGCAGTTTGGGCGGCTTTGTCAATCAGCCCCAGCATTTT.

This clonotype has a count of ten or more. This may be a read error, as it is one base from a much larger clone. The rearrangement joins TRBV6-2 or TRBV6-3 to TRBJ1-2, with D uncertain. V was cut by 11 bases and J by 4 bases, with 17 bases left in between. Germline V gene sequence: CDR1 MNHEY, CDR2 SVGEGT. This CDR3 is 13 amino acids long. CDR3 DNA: TGTGCCGGCACCACGGTGGTCCTCTATGGCTACACCTTC. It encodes CAGTTVVLYGYTF.

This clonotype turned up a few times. The DNA of the CDR3 is TGTGCCAGCAGCTACGACGACAGGAGAAAAGAGACCCAGTACTTC. Translated: CASSYDDRRKETQYF. The V gene is TRBV2, the J gene TRBJ2-5; possible D gene TRBD1, 6 bases. Looked up from germline, CDR1 is SNHLY and CDR2 is FYNNEI. Trimming took off 6 bases at V and 3 bases at J, with 17 bases between the two ends. CDR3 length: 15 amino acids.

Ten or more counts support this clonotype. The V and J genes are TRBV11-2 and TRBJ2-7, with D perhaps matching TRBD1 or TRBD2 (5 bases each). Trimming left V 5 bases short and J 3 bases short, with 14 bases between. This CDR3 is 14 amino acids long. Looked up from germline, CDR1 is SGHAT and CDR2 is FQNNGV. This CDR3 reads CASSPEGRVYEQYF. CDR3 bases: TGTGCCAGCAGCCCCGAGGGACGTGTCTACGAGCAGTACTTC.

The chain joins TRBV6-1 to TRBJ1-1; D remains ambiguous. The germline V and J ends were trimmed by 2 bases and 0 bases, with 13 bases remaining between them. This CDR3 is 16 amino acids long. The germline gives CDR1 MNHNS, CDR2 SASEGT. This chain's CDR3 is CASSELIGRLNTEAFF. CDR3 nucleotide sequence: TGTGCCAGCAGTGAATTAATCGGCAGGCTGAACACTGAAGCTTTCTTT.

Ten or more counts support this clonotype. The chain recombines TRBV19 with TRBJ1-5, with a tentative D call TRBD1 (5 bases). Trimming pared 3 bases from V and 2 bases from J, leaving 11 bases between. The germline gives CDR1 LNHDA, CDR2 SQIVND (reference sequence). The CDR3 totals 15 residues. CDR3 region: CASSMAQGGNQPQHF. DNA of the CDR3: TGTGCCAGTAGTATGGCTCAGGGAGGCAATCAGCCCCAGCATTTT.

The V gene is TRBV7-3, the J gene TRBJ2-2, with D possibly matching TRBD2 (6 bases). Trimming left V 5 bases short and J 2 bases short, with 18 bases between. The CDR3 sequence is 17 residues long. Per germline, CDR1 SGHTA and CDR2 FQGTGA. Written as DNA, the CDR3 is TGTGCCAGCAGCCCTCTGTTTCGGGGGACCAACACCGGGGAGCTGTTTTTT. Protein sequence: CASSPLFRGTNTGELFF. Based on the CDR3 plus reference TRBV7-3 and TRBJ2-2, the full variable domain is GAGVSQTPSNKVTEKGKYVELRCDPISGHTALYWYRQSLGQGPEFLIYFQGTGAADDSGLPNDRFFAVRPEGSVSTLKIQRTERGDSAVYLCASSPLFRGTNTGELFFGEGSRLTVL.

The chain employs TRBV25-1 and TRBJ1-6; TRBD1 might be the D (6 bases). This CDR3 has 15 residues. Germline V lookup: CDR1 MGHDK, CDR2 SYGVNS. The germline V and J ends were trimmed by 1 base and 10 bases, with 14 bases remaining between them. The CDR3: CASSESGRGASPLHF. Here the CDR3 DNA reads TGTGCCAGCAGTGAATCGGGCAGGGGAGCCTCACCCCTCCACTTT. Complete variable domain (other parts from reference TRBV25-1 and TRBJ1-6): EADIYQTPRYLVIGTGKKITLECSQTMGHDKMYWYQQDPGMELHLIHYSYGVNSTEKGDLSSESTVSRIRTEHFPLTLESARPSHTSQYLCASSESGRGASPLHFGNGTRLTVT.

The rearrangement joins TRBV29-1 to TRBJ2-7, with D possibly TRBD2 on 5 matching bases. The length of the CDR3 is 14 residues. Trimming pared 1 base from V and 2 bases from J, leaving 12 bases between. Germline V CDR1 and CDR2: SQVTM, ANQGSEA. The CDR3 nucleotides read TGCAGCGTTGAAGGTGTGGGAGAGACCTACGAGCAGTACTTC. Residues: CSVEGVGETYEQYF.

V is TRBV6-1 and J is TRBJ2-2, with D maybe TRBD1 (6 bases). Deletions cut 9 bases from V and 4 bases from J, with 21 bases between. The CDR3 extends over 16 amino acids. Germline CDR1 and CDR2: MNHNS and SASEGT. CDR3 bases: TGTGCCAGTAGCGAAGATAGCAGGGGATTCACCGGGGAGCTGTTTTTT. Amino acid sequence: CASSEDSRGFTGELFF.

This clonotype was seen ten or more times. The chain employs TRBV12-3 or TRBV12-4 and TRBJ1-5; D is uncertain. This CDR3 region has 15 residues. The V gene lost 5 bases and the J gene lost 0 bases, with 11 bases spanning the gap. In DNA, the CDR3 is TGTGCCAGCAGTCCCGGACTTCGTAGCAATCAGCCCCAGCATTTT. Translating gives CASSPGLRSNQPQHF.

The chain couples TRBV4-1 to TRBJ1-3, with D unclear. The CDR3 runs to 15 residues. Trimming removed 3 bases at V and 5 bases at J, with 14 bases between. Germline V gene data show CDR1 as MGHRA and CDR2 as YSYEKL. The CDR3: CASSQGGMTRNTIYF. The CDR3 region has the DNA TGCGCCAGCAGCCAGGGAGGGATGACTAGAAACACCATATATTTT.

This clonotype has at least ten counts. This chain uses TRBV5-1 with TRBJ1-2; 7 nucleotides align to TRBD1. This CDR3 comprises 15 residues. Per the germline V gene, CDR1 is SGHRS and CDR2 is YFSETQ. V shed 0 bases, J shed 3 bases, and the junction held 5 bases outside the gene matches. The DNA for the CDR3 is TGCGCCAGCAGCTTGGGGGACAGCAGGGACTATGGCTACACCTTC. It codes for CASSLGDSRDYGYTF.

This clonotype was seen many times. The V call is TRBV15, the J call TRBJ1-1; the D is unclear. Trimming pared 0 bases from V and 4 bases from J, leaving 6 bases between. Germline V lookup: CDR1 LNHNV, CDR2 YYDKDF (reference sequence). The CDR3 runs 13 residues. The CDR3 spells CATSRDLATEAFF. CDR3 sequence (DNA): TGTGCCACCAGCAGAGATCTAGCCACTGAAGCTTTCTTT.

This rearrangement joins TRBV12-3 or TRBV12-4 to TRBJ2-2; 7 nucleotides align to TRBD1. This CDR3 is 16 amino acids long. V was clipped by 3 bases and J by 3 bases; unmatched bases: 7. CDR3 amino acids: CASSFGDSIYTGELFF. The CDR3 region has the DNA TGTGCCAGCAGTTTTGGGGACAGTATTTACACCGGGGAGCTGTTTTTT.

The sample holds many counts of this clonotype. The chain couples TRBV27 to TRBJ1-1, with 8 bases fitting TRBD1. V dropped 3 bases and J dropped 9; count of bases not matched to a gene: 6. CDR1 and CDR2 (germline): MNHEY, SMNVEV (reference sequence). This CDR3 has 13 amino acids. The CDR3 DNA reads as TGTGCCAGCAGTTTCTCGGACAGGGTAAAAGCTTTCTTT. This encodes CASSFSDRVKAFF.

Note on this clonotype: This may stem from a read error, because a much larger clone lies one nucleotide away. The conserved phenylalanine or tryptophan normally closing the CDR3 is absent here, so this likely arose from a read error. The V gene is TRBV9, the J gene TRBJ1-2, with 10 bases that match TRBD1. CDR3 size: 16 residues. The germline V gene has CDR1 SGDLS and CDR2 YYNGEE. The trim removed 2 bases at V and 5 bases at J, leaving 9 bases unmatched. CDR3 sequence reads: CASSVSRDRGDYGYTV. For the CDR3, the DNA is TGTGCCAGCAGCGTGTCCCGGGACAGGGGTGATTATGGCTACACCGTC.

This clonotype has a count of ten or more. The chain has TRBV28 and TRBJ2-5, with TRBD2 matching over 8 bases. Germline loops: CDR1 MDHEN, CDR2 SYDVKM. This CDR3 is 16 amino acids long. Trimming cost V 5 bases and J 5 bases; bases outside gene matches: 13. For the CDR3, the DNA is TGTGCCAGCAGTCCCGGCCGCGGGGGGCTGGGGGAGACCCAGTACTTC. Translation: CASSPGRGGLGETQYF. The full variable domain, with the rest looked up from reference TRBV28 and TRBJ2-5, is DVKVTQSSRYLVKRTGEKVFLECVQDMDHENMFWYRQDPGLGLRLIYFSYDVKMKEKGDIPEGYSVSREKKERFSLILESASTNQTSMYLCASSPGRGGLGETQYFGPGTRLLVL.

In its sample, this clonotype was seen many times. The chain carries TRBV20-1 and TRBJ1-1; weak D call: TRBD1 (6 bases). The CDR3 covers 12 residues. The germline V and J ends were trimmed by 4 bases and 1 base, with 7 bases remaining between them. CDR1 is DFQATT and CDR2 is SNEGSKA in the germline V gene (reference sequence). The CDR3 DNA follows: TGCAGTGCTAAACAGGGGAACACTGAAGCTTTCTTT. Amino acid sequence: CSAKQGNTEAFF.

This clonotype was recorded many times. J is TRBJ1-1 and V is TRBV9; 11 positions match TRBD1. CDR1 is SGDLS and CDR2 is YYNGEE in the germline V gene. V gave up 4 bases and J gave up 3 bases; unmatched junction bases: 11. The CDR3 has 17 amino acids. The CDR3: CASSPRTGGAGDTEAFF. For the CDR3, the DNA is TGTGCCAGCAGCCCAAGGACAGGGGGCGCAGGGGACACTGAAGCTTTCTTT. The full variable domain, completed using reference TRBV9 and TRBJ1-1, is DSGVTQTPKHLITATGQRVTLRCSPRSGDLSVYWYQQSLDQGLQFLIQYYNGEERAKGNILERFSAQQFPDLHSELNLSSLELGDSALYFCASSPRTGGAGDTEAFFGQGTRLTVV.

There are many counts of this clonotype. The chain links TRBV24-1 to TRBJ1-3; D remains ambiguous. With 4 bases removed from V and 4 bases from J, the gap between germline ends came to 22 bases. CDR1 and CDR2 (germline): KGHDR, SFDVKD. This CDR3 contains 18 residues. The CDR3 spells CATSDPQLGRESGNTIYF. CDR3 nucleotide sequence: TGTGCCACCAGTGACCCCCAGTTAGGGCGGGAATCGGGAAACACCATATATTTT.

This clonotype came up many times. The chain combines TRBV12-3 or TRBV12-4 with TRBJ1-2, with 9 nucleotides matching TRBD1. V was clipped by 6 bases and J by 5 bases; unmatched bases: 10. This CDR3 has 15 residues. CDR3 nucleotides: TGTGCCAGCAGCTCCTTTCGGACAGGGGATTATGGCTACACCTTC. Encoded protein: CASSSFRTGDYGYTF.

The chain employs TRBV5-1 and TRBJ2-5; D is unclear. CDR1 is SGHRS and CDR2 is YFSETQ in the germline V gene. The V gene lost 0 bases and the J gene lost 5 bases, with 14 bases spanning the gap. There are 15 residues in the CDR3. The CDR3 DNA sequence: TGCGCCAGCAGCTTGGCCAGCCACACGTTGGAGACCCAGTACTTC. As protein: CASSLASHTLETQYF.